This T cell receptor beta chain appears in the sequencing data of a study of a mutant IDH1 vaccine in newly diagnosed glioma. The CDR3 consists of 14 residues. Germline-derived CDR1 and CDR2 are GTSNPN and SVGIG (reference sequence). V was cut by 3 bases and J by 0 bases, with 11 bases left in between. With regard to this clone: Its antigen is still unknown.

Profiling relied on immunoSEQ multiplex PCR, and the TCRdb table lists in-frame clones only, not all of them. Of over 50,000 clones listed, over 75% are singletons. Time point meaning: week 23, last vaccination. Doses consisted of 300 ug of mutant IDH1 20-mer peptide each, paired with topical imiquimod. The sequence was obtained from a young man with glioma. Specimen: PBMCs, collected from a glioma patient whose treatment included an IDH1 peptide vaccine. This sequence joins TRBV30 and TRBJ1-2; D remains ambiguous. The CDR3 sequence: CAWRSHPPNYGYTF. The CDR3 nucleotides read TGTGCCTGGAGGTCTCATCCCCCTAACTATGGCTACACCTTC.